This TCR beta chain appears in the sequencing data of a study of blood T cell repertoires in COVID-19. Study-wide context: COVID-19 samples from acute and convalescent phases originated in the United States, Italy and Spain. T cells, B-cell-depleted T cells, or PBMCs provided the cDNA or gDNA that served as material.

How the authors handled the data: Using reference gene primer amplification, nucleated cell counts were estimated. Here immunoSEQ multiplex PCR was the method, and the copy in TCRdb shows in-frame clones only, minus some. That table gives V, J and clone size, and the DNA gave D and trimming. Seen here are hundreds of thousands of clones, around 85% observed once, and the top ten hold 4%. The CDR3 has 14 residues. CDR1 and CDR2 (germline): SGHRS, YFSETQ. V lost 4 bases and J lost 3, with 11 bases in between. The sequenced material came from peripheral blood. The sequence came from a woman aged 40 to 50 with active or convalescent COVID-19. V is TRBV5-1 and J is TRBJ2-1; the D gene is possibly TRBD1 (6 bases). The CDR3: CASSATGDYNEQFF. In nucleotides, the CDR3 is TGCGCCAGCAGCGCGACAGGAGACTACAATGAGCAGTTCTTC.